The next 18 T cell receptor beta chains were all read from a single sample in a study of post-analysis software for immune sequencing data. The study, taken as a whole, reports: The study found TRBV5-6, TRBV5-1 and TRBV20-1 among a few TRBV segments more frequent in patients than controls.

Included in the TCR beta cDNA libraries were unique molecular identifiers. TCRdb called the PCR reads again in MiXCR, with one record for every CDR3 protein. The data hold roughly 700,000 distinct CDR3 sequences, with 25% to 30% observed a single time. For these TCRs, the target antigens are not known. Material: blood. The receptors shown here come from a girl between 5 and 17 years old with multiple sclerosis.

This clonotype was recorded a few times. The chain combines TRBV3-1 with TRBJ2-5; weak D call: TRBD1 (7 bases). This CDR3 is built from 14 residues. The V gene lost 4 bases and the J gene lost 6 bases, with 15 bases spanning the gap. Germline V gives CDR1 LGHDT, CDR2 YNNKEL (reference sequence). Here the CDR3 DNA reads TGTGCCAGCAGCCCCACAGGGGAGGCAAAGACCCAGTACTTC. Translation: CASSPTGEAKTQYF.

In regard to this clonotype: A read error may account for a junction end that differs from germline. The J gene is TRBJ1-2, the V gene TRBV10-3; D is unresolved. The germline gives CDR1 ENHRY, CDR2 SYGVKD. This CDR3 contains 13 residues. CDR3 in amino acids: CASSEGREEGYTF. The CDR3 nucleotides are TGTGCCAGCAGTGAAGGGCGGGAGGAGGGCTACACCTTC.

CDR3 nucleotide sequence: TGCGCCAGCAGCTTGAAGCGGGGGGGTTCCGATGAGCAGTTCTTC. As protein: CASSLKRGGSDEQFF. The genes are TRBV5-1 and TRBJ2-1, with 10 bases fitting TRBD2. The V and J ends lost 1 base and 8 bases, in that order; junction bases with no gene match: 6. Germline V gene lookup returns CDR1 SGHRS and CDR2 YFSETQ. The CDR3 is 15 residues long.

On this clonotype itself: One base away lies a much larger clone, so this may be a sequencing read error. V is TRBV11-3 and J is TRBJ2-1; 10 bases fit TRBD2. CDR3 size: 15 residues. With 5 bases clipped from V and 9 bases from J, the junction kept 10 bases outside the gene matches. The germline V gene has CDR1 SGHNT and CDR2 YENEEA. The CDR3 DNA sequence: TGTGCCAGCAGCCCCAGAGCGGGAGGGCACAGTGAGCAGTTCTTC. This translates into CASSPRAGGHSEQFF.

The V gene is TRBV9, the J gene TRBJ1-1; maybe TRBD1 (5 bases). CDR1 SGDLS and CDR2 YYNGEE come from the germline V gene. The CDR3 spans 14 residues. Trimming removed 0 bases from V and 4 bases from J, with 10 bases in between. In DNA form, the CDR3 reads TGTGCCAGCAGCGTAGAGGGCAGGGCCACTGAAGCTTTCTTT. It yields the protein CASSVEGRATEAFF.

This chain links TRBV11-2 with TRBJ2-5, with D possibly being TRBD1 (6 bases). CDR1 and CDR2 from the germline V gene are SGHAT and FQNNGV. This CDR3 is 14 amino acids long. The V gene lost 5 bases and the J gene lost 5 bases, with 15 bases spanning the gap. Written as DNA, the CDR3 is TGTGCCAGCAGCGCACAGGGTCTTCGGGAGACCCAGTACTTC. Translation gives CASSAQGLRETQYF. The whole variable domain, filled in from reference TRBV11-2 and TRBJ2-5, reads EAGVAQSPRYKIIEKRQSVAFWCNPISGHATLYWYQQILGQGPKLLIQFQNNGVVDDSQLPKDRFSAERLKGVDSTLKIQPAKLEDSAVYLCASSAQGLRETQYFGPGTRLLVL.

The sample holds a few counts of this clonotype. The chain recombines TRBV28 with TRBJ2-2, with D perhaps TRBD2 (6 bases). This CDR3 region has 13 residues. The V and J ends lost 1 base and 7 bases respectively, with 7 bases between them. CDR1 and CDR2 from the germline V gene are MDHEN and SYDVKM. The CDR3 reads CASSLSGDGELFF. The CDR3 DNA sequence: TGTGCCAGCAGTTTATCGGGGGACGGGGAGCTGTTTTTT.

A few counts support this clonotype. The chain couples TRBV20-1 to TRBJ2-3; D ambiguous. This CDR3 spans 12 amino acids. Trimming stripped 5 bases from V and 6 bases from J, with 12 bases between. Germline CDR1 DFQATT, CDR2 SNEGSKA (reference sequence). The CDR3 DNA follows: TGCAGTGCTCCCTCCCTCGGGGATACGCAGTATTTT. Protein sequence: CSAPSLGDTQYF.

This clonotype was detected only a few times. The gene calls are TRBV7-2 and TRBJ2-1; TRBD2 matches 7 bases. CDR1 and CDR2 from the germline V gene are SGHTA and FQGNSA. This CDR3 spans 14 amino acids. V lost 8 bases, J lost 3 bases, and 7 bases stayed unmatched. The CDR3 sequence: CASRRAGSYNEQFF. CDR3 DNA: TGTGCCAGCCGAAGAGCGGGGAGCTACAATGAGCAGTTCTTC.

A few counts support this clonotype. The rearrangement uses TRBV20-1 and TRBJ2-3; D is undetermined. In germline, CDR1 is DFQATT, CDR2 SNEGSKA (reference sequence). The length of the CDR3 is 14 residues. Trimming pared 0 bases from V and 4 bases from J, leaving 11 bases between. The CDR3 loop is CSARDLGKADTQYF. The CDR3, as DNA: TGCAGTGCTAGAGACCTAGGAAAAGCAGATACGCAGTATTTT.

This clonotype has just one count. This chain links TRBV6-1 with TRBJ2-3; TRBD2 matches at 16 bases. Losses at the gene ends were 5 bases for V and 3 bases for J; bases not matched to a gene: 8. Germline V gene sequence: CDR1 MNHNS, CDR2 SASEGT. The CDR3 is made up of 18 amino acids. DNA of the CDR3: TGTGCCAGCAGTAGGGGACTAGCGGGAGGGCCGGAAACAGATACGCAGTATTTT. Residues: CASSRGLAGGPETDTQYF.

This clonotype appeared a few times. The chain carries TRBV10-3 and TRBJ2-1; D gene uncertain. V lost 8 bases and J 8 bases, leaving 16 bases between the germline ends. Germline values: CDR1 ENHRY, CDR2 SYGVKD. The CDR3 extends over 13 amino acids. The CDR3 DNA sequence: TGTGCCATCCGAGGATACGATGGGCATGAGCAGTTCTTC. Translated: CAIRGYDGHEQFF.

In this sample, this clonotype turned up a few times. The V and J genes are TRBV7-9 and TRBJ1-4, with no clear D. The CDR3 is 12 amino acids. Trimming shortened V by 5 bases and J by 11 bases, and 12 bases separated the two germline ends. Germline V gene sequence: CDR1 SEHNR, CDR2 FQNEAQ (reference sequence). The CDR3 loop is CASSPFSSKLFF. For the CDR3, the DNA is TGTGCCAGCAGCCCCTTCTCGAGTAAACTGTTTTTT. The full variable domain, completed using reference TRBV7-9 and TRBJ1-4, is DTGVSQNPRHKITKRGQNVTFRCDPISEHNRLYWYRQTLGQGPEFLTYFQNEAQLEKSRLLSDRFSAERPKGSFSTLEIQRTEQGDSAMYLCASSPFSSKLFFGSGTQLSVL.

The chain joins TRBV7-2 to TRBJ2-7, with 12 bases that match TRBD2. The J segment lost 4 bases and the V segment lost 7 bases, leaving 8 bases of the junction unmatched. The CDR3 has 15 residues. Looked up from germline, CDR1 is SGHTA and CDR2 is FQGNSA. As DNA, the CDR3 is TGTGCCAGCACCCTAGCGGGAGGGCCTACTTACGAGCAGTACTTC. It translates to CASTLAGGPTYEQYF.

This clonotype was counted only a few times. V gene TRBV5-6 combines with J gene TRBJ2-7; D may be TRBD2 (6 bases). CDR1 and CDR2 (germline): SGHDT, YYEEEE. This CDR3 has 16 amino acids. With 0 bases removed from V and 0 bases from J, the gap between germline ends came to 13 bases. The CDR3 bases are TGTGCCAGCAGCTTGGTTCGCGCGGGAAACTCCTACGAGCAGTACTTC. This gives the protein CASSLVRAGNSYEQYF.

The CDR3 spells CASSQNVYGAGDGNEQFF. CDR3 DNA sequence: TGCGCCAGCAGCCAAAACGTTTACGGGGCGGGAGACGGCAATGAGCAGTTCTTC. The genes are TRBV4-3 and TRBJ2-1, with 7 bases lining up with TRBD2. There are 18 residues in the CDR3. CDR1 LGHNA and CDR2 YSLEER come from the germline V gene. J gave up 6 bases and V 2 bases, and 16 bases lay outside the gene matches.

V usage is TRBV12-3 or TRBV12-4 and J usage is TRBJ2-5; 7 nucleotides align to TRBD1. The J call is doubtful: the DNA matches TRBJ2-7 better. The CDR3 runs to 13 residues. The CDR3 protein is CASRPGTGDEQYF. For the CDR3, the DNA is TGTGCCAGCAGGCCGGGTACAGGGGACGAGCAGTACTTC.

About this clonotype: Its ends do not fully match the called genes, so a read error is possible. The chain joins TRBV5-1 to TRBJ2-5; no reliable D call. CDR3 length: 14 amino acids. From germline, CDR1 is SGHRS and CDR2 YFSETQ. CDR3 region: CVSSPALVNNEQYF. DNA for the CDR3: TGCGTCAGCAGCCCGGCCTTGGTGAACAATGAGCAGTACTTC.